These T cell receptor beta chains were read from a single sample in a study of Ad26.COV2.S vaccination and SARS-CoV-2 variants. Libraries were prepared by immunoSEQ multiplex PCR; TCRdb keeps only in-frame clonotypes and omits some of them. The data contain about 350,000 clones, about 88% of them singletons. Material: peripheral blood, obtained in a trial of Ad26.COV2.S vaccine versus placebo. The source is a person between 18 and 60 years old who received the Ad26.COV2.S COVID-19 vaccine or a placebo. The CDR3 runs from the conserved cysteine through the conserved F or W. The D gene is left open where the match is weak. The size entry is marked missing in some rows and otherwise reads once, few, many or a size class.

NA | TRBJ2-1 | TRBD2 | TRBV18 | TGTGCCAGCTCACCACCGAATTTCCGCCAAGGACTAGCGGGCTACAATGAGCAGTTCTTC | CASSPPNFRQGLAGYNEQFF
NA | TRBJ2-5 | TRBD2 | TRBV27 | TGTGCCAGCAAACGCGGACTAGCGACGCGAGAGACCCAGTACTTC | CASKRGLATRETQYF
NA | TRBJ2-1 | NA | TRBV28 | TGTGCCAGCAGTTTAAGTAAAGAGCAGTTCTTC | CASSLSKEQFF
NA | TRBJ1-2 | NA | TRBV2 | TGTGCCAGCAGTGAATCGGGGGACTATGGCTACACCTTC | CASSESGDYGYTF
NA | TRBJ1-4 | NA | TRBV28 | TGTGCCAGCAGTTTAGCCCCGTACGCAACTAATGAAAAACTGTTTTTT | CASSLAPYATNEKLFF
NA | TRBJ2-7 | NA | TRBV2 | TGTGCCAGCAGCGGGGGGCAGGGATTGGGTTGGTGCTTC | CASSGGQGLGWCF
NA | TRBJ1-1 | NA | TRBV12-3/TRBV12-4 | TGTGCCAGCAGTCGGACGGTGAACACTGAAGCTTTCTTT | CASSRTVNTEAFF
NA | TRBJ1-1 | NA | TRBV6-5 | TGTGCCAGCAGTTTCGTGGGGAACACTGAAGCTTTCTTT | CASSFVGNTEAFF
NA | TRBJ2-1 | TRBD2 | TRBV5-1 | TGCGCCAGCAGCTCATGGTTTCGGACTAGCGGCCTCAATGAGCAGTTCTTC | CASSSWFRTSGLNEQFF
few | TRBJ1-5 | NA | TRBV6-5 | TGTGCCAGCAGTTACGGGGGGCGCGATCAGCCCCAGCATTTT | CASSYGGRDQPQHF
NA | TRBJ2-5 | NA | TRBV9 | TGTGCCAGCCCCACAGAGACCCAGTACTTC | CASPTETQYF
NA | TRBJ1-6 | NA | TRBV11-1 | TGTGCCAGCAGCCCGCATAGGAATTCACCCCTCCACTTT | CASSPHRNSPLHF
once | TRBJ1-6 | NA | TRBV27 | TGTGCCAGCAAGCCGGGACCGCTTAATTCACCCCTCCACTTT | CASKPGPLNSPLHF
NA | TRBJ1-1 | NA | TRBV6-2/TRBV6-3 | TGTGCCAGCAGTTATGGCGGGGGATGGGGAACTGAAGCTTTCTTT | CASSYGGGWGTEAFF
NA | TRBJ2-4 | TRBD1 | TRBV19 | TGTGCCAGTAGTGTGACCGGGACAGGGGGACTAATTCAGTACTTC | CASSVTGTGGLIQYF
NA | TRBJ2-7 | TRBD2 | TRBV7-2 | TGTGCCAGCAGCTTAGGGGACTACCTTACCTACGAGCAGTACTTC | CASSLGDYLTYEQYF
NA | TRBJ2-1 | NA | TRBV6-2/TRBV6-3 | TGTGCCAGCAGCCCGTTGGCCCTAAATGAGCAGTTCTTC | CASSPLALNEQFF
NA | TRBJ1-5 | NA | TRBV4-2 | TGTGCCAGCAGCCAAGATGGGAGGGTGGCTAACAATCAGCCCCAGCATTTT | CASSQDGRVANNQPQHF
NA | TRBJ1-2 | NA | TRBV19 | TGTGCCAGTAGGGCGCCCAACAGATACTATGGCTACACCTTC | CASRAPNRYYGYTF
NA | TRBJ1-2 | NA | TRBV7-3 | TGTGCCAGCAGCCCGCAGGGTACCCTTAACTATGGCTACACCTTC | CASSPQGTLNYGYTF
NA | TRBJ2-5 | NA | TRBV27 | TGTGCCAGCAGTTTCAGGGCCACCCAAGAGACCCAGTACTTC | CASSFRATQETQYF
NA | TRBJ1-2 | NA | TRBV2 | TGTGCCAGCAGTGGACAGCCTAGAACTAACTATGGCTACACCTTC | CASSGQPRTNYGYTF
NA | TRBJ1-1 | NA | TRBV7-2 | TGTGCCAGCATCCGAGGGGGAGGCACTGAAGCTTTCTTT | CASIRGGGTEAFF
NA | TRBJ1-3 | TRBD1 | TRBV2 | TGTGCCAGCACCAGACTGGACAGGGGGGCTGGAAACACCATATATTTT | CASTRLDRGAGNTIYF
few | TRBJ1-2 | NA | TRBV7-9 | TGTGCCAGCAGCTTAGCGGGGCAGGTGGGAGGCTACACCTTC | CASSLAGQVGGYTF
NA | TRBJ1-2 | NA | TRBV14 | TGTGCCAGCAGCCCCCTCGAGGTAAACTATGGCTACACCTTC | CASSPLEVNYGYTF
NA | TRBJ1-6 | TRBD1 | TRBV7-2 | TGTGCCAGCAAGGGGGCCTCCTATAATTCACCCCTCCACTTT | CASKGASYNSPLHF
NA | TRBJ2-1 | NA | TRBV5-4 | TGTGCCAGCAGCCCCGGGGGAAAGAATGAGCAGTTCTTC | CASSPGGKNEQFF
NA | TRBJ1-2 | TRBD1 | TRBV5-1 | TGCGCCAGCAGCAAGACAGGGGGTTCAAACTATGGCTACACCTTC | CASSKTGGSNYGYTF
NA | TRBJ2-5 | NA | TRBV11-2 | TGTGCCAGCAGCTTAGGCGCGGCAGGGGTTGAGTGGGTGACCCAGTACTTC | CASSLGAAGVEWVTQYF
few | TRBJ2-7 | NA | TRBV7-9 | TGTGCCAGCAGGGACAGTTTATACGAGCAGTACTTC | CASRDSLYEQYF
NA | TRBJ1-1 | NA | TRBV2 | TGTGCCAGCAGTGAAGATTTGACACTGGGGGACACTGAAGCTTTCTTT | CASSEDLTLGDTEAFF
NA | TRBJ1-2 | NA | TRBV19 | TGTGCCAGTAGTATAGAAGGGAGGTTTGGCTACACCTTC | CASSIEGRFGYTF
NA | TRBJ1-1 | NA | TRBV4-3 | TGCGCCAGCAGCCAAGGGGTCCGCAAGAGTAACACTGAAGCTTTCTTT | CASSQGVRKSNTEAFF
NA | TRBJ2-2 | NA | TRBV7-9 | TGTGCCAGCTCACCCGAGGGGGGCGGTTTAAACACCGGGGAGCTGTTTTTT | CASSPEGGGLNTGELFF